The clone carrying this T cell receptor (beta chain) was seen only a few times. The antigen remains undetermined. A much more abundant neighbour one base away suggests this may be a read error. Looked up from germline, CDR1 is MNHNY and CDR2 is SVGAGI (reference sequence). The trim removed 10 bases at V and 5 bases at J, leaving 17 bases unmatched. The CDR3 is 18 residues long. No cell sorting was done before RNA was extracted from the tissue. The normal lung tissue was taken more than 3 cm from the tumor edge. This sample was taken from a study of tumor and adjacent non-tumor tissue in lung cancer. On the study more broadly: Patients comprised roughly 12 adenocarcinoma, a couple of squamous cell carcinoma and 1 small cell lung cancer. Stage I to III disease affected ten to eleven men and about five women aged 31 to 76.

Study-wide points: Top 100 clones took a larger repertoire share in normal lung. Significantly higher TCR diversity was found in tumor than normal lung.

TCRbeta libraries were built with three rounds of nested PCR, modified from ARM-PCR. Via MiXCR, TCRdb re-called the multiplex PCR reads, giving one row per CDR3 protein. This table has roughly 75,000 distinct CDR3 sequences, 70% to 90% appearing once. The clonotype comes from a man in his sixties with non-small cell lung cancer. J is TRBJ2-1 and V is TRBV6-6, with TRBD2 matching 13 bases. Sequenced sample: distant non-tumor lung tissue. Written as DNA, the CDR3 is TGTGCCAACAGGGATTTTACCGGGACTAGCGGGAAAAACAATGAGCAGTTCTTC. Translation gives CANRDFTGTSGKNNEQFF.